Below, 13 T cell receptor beta chains from the same sample are listed, as sequenced in a study of shared clonotypes between healthy human individuals (dated by TCRdb to 2020 to 2022). The library was produced with the immunoSEQ multiplex PCR assay. Entries here come from immuneACCESS through TCRdb and include only in-frame sequences with V and J called. Some clones fail to appear in such tables; in the studies checked, an unresolved V gene covers under half of the shortfall, and the cause of the remainder is unknown. The sample records millions of clones, around nine tenths of which are singletons. 0.11% to 0.15% of the sample belongs to the ten largest clones. Sequenced material: naive CD4+ T cells sorted from blood. The sample's cell subset or site, from its label and the paper: CD45RA+ positively selected. The source is a man between 18 and 35 years old in good health.

This chain connects TRBV10-3 to TRBJ2-3, with D perhaps matching TRBD2 (6 bases). This CDR3 contains 19 residues. The germline V and J ends were trimmed by 2 bases and 5 bases, with 26 bases remaining between them. Germline V lookup: CDR1 ENHRY, CDR2 SYGVKD. In nucleotides, the CDR3 is TGTGCCATCAGTGAGACATTGGCGGCAAAACGGGAGACGGGAGATACGCAGTATTTT. Translating gives CAISETLAAKRETGDTQYF.

The count of this clone is one. This chain connects TRBV11-2 to TRBJ2-5; TRBD2 might be the D (6 bases). The ends were cut back, 6 bases at V and 2 bases at J, with 22 bases in the middle. The germline gives CDR1 SGHAT, CDR2 FQNNGV. The CDR3 length is 17 residues. CDR3 loop: CASRRLGGIAGQETQYF. The CDR3 DNA follows: TGTGCCAGCAGAAGACTTGGTGGGATCGCGGGACAAGAGACCCAGTACTTC.

As to this clone: This sample also contains other DNA sequences that code for the same CDR3. V gene TRBV7-2 combines with J gene TRBJ2-5; D gene unclear. The CDR3 is 12 amino acids. Trimming took 4 bases from V and 0 from J, leaving 3 bases between them. Germline values: CDR1 SGHTA, CDR2 FQGNSA. CDR3 amino acids: CASSYYQETQYF. In nucleotides, the CDR3 is TGTGCCAGCAGCTATTACCAAGAGACCCAGTACTTC.

The V gene is TRBV7-2, the J gene TRBJ2-7; 7 bases are a match to TRBD1. Germline V gives CDR1 SGHTA, CDR2 FQGNSA. The V gene end was trimmed by 2 bases and the J gene end by 2 bases; junction bases not matched to a gene: 9. The CDR3 covers 16 residues. CDR3 sequence: CASSLLGTAVAYEQYF. DNA for the CDR3: TGTGCCAGCAGCTTACTCGGGACAGCAGTGGCCTACGAGCAGTACTTC.

This rearrangement joins TRBV4-1 to TRBJ2-7; TRBD2 matches at 10 bases. The CDR3 length is 14 residues. Germline CDR1 reads MGHRA; CDR2 reads YSYEKL. J lost 3 bases, V lost 6 bases, and 5 bases had no gene match. CDR3 residues: CASSSSGGFYEQYF. CDR3 DNA: TGCGCCAGCAGTAGTAGCGGGGGGTTCTACGAGCAGTACTTC.

This sequence joins TRBV7-6 and TRBJ2-1; D tentatively fits TRBD1 or TRBD2 (6 bases each). This CDR3 is 17 amino acids long. Trimming pared 5 bases from V and 0 bases from J, leaving 17 bases between. Germline assignment: CDR1 SGHVS and CDR2 FNYEAQ. CDR3 amino acids: CASSPVGGPSSYNEQFF. CDR3 DNA sequence: TGTGCCAGCAGCCCCGTCGGGGGCCCTAGCTCCTACAATGAGCAGTTCTTC. Filled out from reference TRBV7-6 and TRBJ2-1, the complete variable domain reads GAGVSQSPRYKVTKRGQDVALRCDPISGHVSLYWYRQALGQGPEFLTYFNYEAQQDKSGLPNDRFSAERPEGSISTLTIQRTEQRDSAMYRCASSPVGGPSSYNEQFFGPGTRLTVL.

The chain employs TRBV6-4 and TRBJ2-3, with 10 bases that match TRBD2. The J segment lost 4 bases and the V segment lost 7 bases, leaving 8 bases of the junction unmatched. The CDR3 consists of 15 residues. The germline gives CDR1 MRHNA, CDR2 SNTAGT. CDR3 nucleotide sequence: TGTGCCAGCATCGCCGGGACTAGCGACCCAGATACGCAGTATTTT. Translated: CASIAGTSDPDTQYF.

This clone was counted a single time. The chain joins TRBV19 to TRBJ2-3; 7 nucleotides agree with TRBD2. The CDR3 has 15 amino acids. The V and J ends lost 6 bases and 2 bases, in that order; junction bases with no gene match: 8. Germline V gene data show CDR1 as LNHDA and CDR2 as SQIVND (reference sequence). This CDR3 reads CASSQRGDFTDTQYF. The CDR3 coding sequence is TGTGCCAGTAGCCAGCGGGGTGACTTCACAGATACGCAGTATTTT.

The rearrangement links TRBV18 to TRBJ2-2; 10 positions agree with TRBD2. The trim removed 2 bases at V and 0 bases at J, leaving 6 bases unmatched. Looked up from germline, CDR1 is KGHSH and CDR2 is LQKENI. The CDR3 is made up of 18 amino acids. CDR3 bases: TGTGCCAGCTCACCAAGGCTAGCGGGGGATACGAACACCGGGGAGCTGTTTTTT. Amino acid sequence: CASSPRLAGDTNTGELFF.

This clone came up once. The chain couples TRBV19 to TRBJ1-6, with D unclear. The CDR3 spans 15 residues. Trimming took off 2 bases at V and 5 bases at J, with 10 bases between the two ends. Per germline, CDR1 LNHDA and CDR2 SQIVND (reference sequence). The DNA for the CDR3 is TGTGCCAGTAGTATATCTTCCAGAGATAATTCACCCCTCCACTTT. Its translation is CASSISSRDNSPLHF.

This clone was picked up a small number of times. The chain uses TRBV7-2 and TRBJ2-1; 11 nucleotides align to TRBD2. V trimming: 1 base; J trimming: 4 bases; junction bases outside the gene matches: 3. The CDR3 has 16 residues. Germline assignment: CDR1 SGHTA and CDR2 FQGNSA. DNA of the CDR3: TGTGCCAGCAGCTTAGGGACTAGCGGGTTTTACAATGAGCAGTTCTTC. This encodes CASSLGTSGFYNEQFF.

The chain employs TRBV30 and TRBJ2-5, with a tentative D call TRBD1 (5 bases). Trimming shortened V by 0 bases and J by 7 bases, and 15 bases separated the two germline ends. The CDR3 has 14 amino acids. From germline, CDR1 is GTSNPN and CDR2 SVGIG (reference sequence). The CDR3 spells CAWSVPDSPRTQYF. For the CDR3, the DNA is TGTGCCTGGAGTGTACCCGACAGTCCAAGGACCCAGTACTTC.

The chain recombines TRBV6-6 with TRBJ2-3; no clear D. The germline CDR1 and CDR2 sequences are MNHNY and SVGAGI (reference sequence). V lost 6 bases and J lost 2, with 12 bases in between. The CDR3 totals 14 residues. The CDR3 DNA follows: TGTGCCAGCAGGCCGCGGAAAAACACAGATACGCAGTATTTT. It specifies CASRPRKNTDTQYF.